These T cell receptor beta chains were read from a single sample in a study of Ad26.COV2.S vaccination and SARS-CoV-2 variants. The assay was immunoSEQ multiplex PCR, and TCRdb's table has in-frame clones only and misses some. This sample has hundreds of thousands of clones; 89% occur once, and the top ten carry around 1.5%. Source: peripheral blood, taken in a trial of Ad26.COV2.S vaccine versus placebo. The receptors here all came from a person between 18 and 59 years old who received the Ad26.COV2.S COVID-19 vaccine or a placebo. CDR3s include the opening cysteine and the closing phenylalanine or tryptophan. Each record gives: D gene, clone size, J gene, V gene, CDR3 protein, CDR3 DNA. D genes are given only for firm matches. Size values are once, few and many counts, or a class for expanded clones, and some rows have none.

d_call: .
clone_size: .
j_call: TRBJ2-7
v_call: TRBV11-2
cdr3_aa: CASSPSDTGTYEQYF
cdr3_nt: TGTGCCAGCAGCCCTAGCGACACAGGAACCTACGAGCAGTACTTC

d_call: TRBD1
clone_size: .
j_call: TRBJ2-5
v_call: TRBV5-1
cdr3_aa: CASSAGGQGIGETQYF
cdr3_nt: TGCGCCAGCAGCGCGGGCGGACAGGGGATCGGGGAGACCCAGTACTTC

d_call: TRBD2
clone_size: .
j_call: TRBJ2-2
v_call: TRBV7-8
cdr3_aa: CASSSGLAVTGELFF
cdr3_nt: TGTGCCAGCAGCTCCGGACTAGCGGTAACCGGGGAGCTGTTTTTT

d_call: TRBD1
clone_size: .
j_call: TRBJ1-6
v_call: TRBV30
cdr3_aa: CACQQGGYNSPLHF
cdr3_nt: TGTGCCTGTCAACAGGGGGGATATAATTCACCCCTCCACTTT

d_call: .
clone_size: .
j_call: TRBJ2-7
v_call: TRBV2
cdr3_aa: CASSVQAVSYEQYF
cdr3_nt: TGTGCCAGCAGTGTTCAGGCCGTCTCCTACGAGCAGTACTTC

d_call: .
clone_size: .
j_call: TRBJ1-4
v_call: TRBV5-1
cdr3_aa: CASSSTATNEKLFF
cdr3_nt: TGCGCCAGCAGCTCGACAGCGACTAATGAAAAACTGTTTTTT

d_call: .
clone_size: few
j_call: TRBJ2-1
v_call: TRBV19
cdr3_aa: CASSIGNEQFF
cdr3_nt: TGTGCCAGTAGTATAGGCAATGAGCAGTTCTTC

d_call: TRBD2
clone_size: .
j_call: TRBJ2-5
v_call: TRBV3-1/TRBV3-2
cdr3_aa: CASSLTSGIGGTQYF
cdr3_nt: TGTGCCAGCAGCCTGACTAGCGGGATAGGCGGGACCCAGTACTTC

d_call: .
clone_size: .
j_call: TRBJ1-6
v_call: TRBV6-5
cdr3_aa: CASSYSRAANSPLHF
cdr3_nt: TGTGCCAGCAGTTACTCGAGGGCGGCGAATTCACCCCTCCACTTT

d_call: TRBD1
clone_size: .
j_call: TRBJ2-7
v_call: TRBV7-8
cdr3_aa: CASSIGTGSSYEQYF
cdr3_nt: TGTGCCAGCAGCATAGGGACAGGAAGCTCCTACGAGCAGTACTTC

d_call: .
clone_size: .
j_call: TRBJ1-1
v_call: TRBV5-1
cdr3_aa: CASSLAETQGTEAFF
cdr3_nt: TGCGCCAGCAGCTTGGCCGAAACACAAGGTACTGAAGCTTTCTTT

d_call: .
clone_size: .
j_call: TRBJ2-3
v_call: TRBV24-1
cdr3_aa: CATSDAGRTDTQYF
cdr3_nt: TGTGCCACCAGTGACGCGGGGCGAACAGATACGCAGTATTTT

d_call: TRBD1
clone_size: .
j_call: TRBJ1-2
v_call: TRBV5-6
cdr3_aa: CASSWDRNYGYTF
cdr3_nt: TGTGCCAGCAGCTGGGACAGAAACTATGGCTACACCTTC

d_call: .
clone_size: .
j_call: TRBJ1-2
v_call: TRBV20-1
cdr3_aa: CSASGQGSGYTF
cdr3_nt: TGCAGTGCTAGTGGGCAGGGCAGTGGCTACACCTTC

d_call: .
clone_size: .
j_call: TRBJ1-2
v_call: TRBV19
cdr3_aa: CASTRGPYGGAHDGYTF
cdr3_nt: TGTGCCAGTACCCGAGGGCCCTACGGGGGCGCCCATGATGGCTACACCTTC

d_call: .
clone_size: .
j_call: TRBJ1-1
v_call: TRBV5-1
cdr3_aa: CASSLGGRLLENTEAFF
cdr3_nt: TGCGCCAGCAGCTTGGGAGGACGGCTCTTAGAGAACACTGAAGCTTTCTTT

d_call: TRBD1
clone_size: .
j_call: TRBJ2-7
v_call: TRBV3-1/TRBV3-2
cdr3_aa: CASSQVGQVIYEQYF
cdr3_nt: TGTGCCAGCAGCCAAGTGGGACAGGTAATCTACGAGCAGTACTTC

d_call: .
clone_size: once
j_call: TRBJ1-3
v_call: TRBV7-9
cdr3_aa: CASSLNLGTIYF
cdr3_nt: TGTGCCAGCAGCTTAAATTTGGGCACCATATATTTT

d_call: .
clone_size: .
j_call: TRBJ2-1
v_call: TRBV29-1
cdr3_aa: CSVGLGLRTYNEQFF
cdr3_nt: TGCAGCGTTGGCCTCGGACTACGCACCTACAATGAGCAGTTCTTC

d_call: .
clone_size: .
j_call: TRBJ1-2
v_call: TRBV27
cdr3_aa: CASSLSVVGYGYTF
cdr3_nt: TGTGCCAGCAGTTTATCGGTGGTAGGGTATGGCTACACCTTC

d_call: TRBD1
clone_size: .
j_call: TRBJ2-7
v_call: TRBV5-1
cdr3_aa: CASSWTGPTYEQYF
cdr3_nt: TGCGCCAGCAGCTGGACAGGCCCTACCTACGAGCAGTACTTC

d_call: .
clone_size: once
j_call: TRBJ2-3
v_call: TRBV7-9
cdr3_aa: CASSNPGGLGTDTQYF
cdr3_nt: TGTGCCAGCAGCAACCCTGGGGGGCTCGGCACAGATACGCAGTATTTT

d_call: .
clone_size: .
j_call: TRBJ2-2
v_call: TRBV3-1/TRBV3-2
cdr3_aa: CASSQGRVILSGELFF
cdr3_nt: TGTGCCAGCAGCCAAGGCAGGGTCATTCTCTCCGGGGAGCTGTTTTTT

d_call: .
clone_size: .
j_call: TRBJ2-7
v_call: TRBV11-3
cdr3_aa: CASSKGGTSVHEQYF
cdr3_nt: TGTGCCAGCAGCAAAGGGGGGACCTCGGTTCACGAGCAGTACTTC

d_call: .
clone_size: .
j_call: TRBJ1-2
v_call: TRBV19
cdr3_aa: CASTQGPEIGGYTF
cdr3_nt: TGTGCCAGTACTCAAGGGCCCGAGATAGGTGGCTACACCTTC

d_call: TRBD2
clone_size: .
j_call: TRBJ2-3
v_call: TRBV6-2/TRBV6-3
cdr3_aa: CASSSRTSGRAYTQYF
cdr3_nt: TGTGCCAGCAGTTCGCGGACTAGCGGGAGGGCATATACGCAGTATTTT

d_call: .
clone_size: few
j_call: TRBJ1-1
v_call: TRBV5-6
cdr3_aa: CASSGLTGNTEAFF
cdr3_nt: TGTGCCAGCAGCGGTCTGACAGGGAACACTGAAGCTTTCTTT

d_call: .
clone_size: .
j_call: TRBJ1-3
v_call: TRBV6-5
cdr3_aa: CASQDLSGNTIYF
cdr3_nt: TGTGCCAGCCAGGACCTGTCGGGAAACACCATATATTTT

d_call: TRBD2
clone_size: .
j_call: TRBJ2-3
v_call: TRBV6-6
cdr3_aa: CASSLTVAGLNTDTQYF
cdr3_nt: TGTGCCAGCAGTCTTACCGTAGCGGGGCTAAATACAGATACGCAGTATTTT

d_call: TRBD1
clone_size: .
j_call: TRBJ2-1
v_call: TRBV27
cdr3_aa: CASSLTGTGLRGEQFF
cdr3_nt: TGTGCCAGCAGTTTAACGGGGACAGGACTTAGGGGAGAGCAGTTCTTC

d_call: .
clone_size: .
j_call: TRBJ2-1
v_call: TRBV24-1
cdr3_aa: CATSDFGNNEQFF
cdr3_nt: TGTGCCACCAGTGACTTCGGAAACAATGAGCAGTTCTTC

d_call: .
clone_size: .
j_call: TRBJ1-3
v_call: TRBV14
cdr3_aa: CASSPASGNTIYF
cdr3_nt: TGTGCCAGCAGCCCTGCCTCTGGAAACACCATATATTTT

d_call: .
clone_size: .
j_call: TRBJ2-7
v_call: TRBV7-8
cdr3_aa: CASSSYSGYEQYF
cdr3_nt: TGTGCCAGCAGCTCCTACAGTGGATACGAGCAGTACTTC

d_call: TRBD2
clone_size: once
j_call: TRBJ2-3
v_call: TRBV2
cdr3_aa: CASSGSGGADTQYF
cdr3_nt: TGTGCCAGCAGTGGGAGCGGGGGGGCAGATACGCAGTATTTT

d_call: TRBD1
clone_size: .
j_call: TRBJ1-1
v_call: TRBV6-1
cdr3_aa: CASSEVWGTGAEAFF
cdr3_nt: TGTGCCAGCAGTGAAGTCTGGGGGACAGGGGCCGAAGCTTTCTTT

d_call: TRBD1
clone_size: .
j_call: TRBJ1-6
v_call: TRBV6-5
cdr3_aa: CASSYSDRPGSPLHF
cdr3_nt: TGTGCCAGCAGTTACTCGGACAGGCCCGGTTCACCCCTCCACTTT

d_call: TRBD1
clone_size: .
j_call: TRBJ1-1
v_call: TRBV5-1
cdr3_aa: CASSFDRGQNTEAFF
cdr3_nt: TGCGCCAGCAGCTTTGACAGGGGACAAAACACTGAAGCTTTCTTT

d_call: .
clone_size: .
j_call: TRBJ1-2
v_call: TRBV4-1
cdr3_aa: CASSPDGNYGYTF
cdr3_nt: TGCGCCAGCAGCCCGGACGGGAACTATGGCTACACCTTC

d_call: .
clone_size: .
j_call: TRBJ1-1
v_call: TRBV29-1
cdr3_aa: CSVDTGRGTEAFF
cdr3_nt: TGCAGCGTTGATACAGGGCGTGGCACTGAAGCTTTCTTT

d_call: .
clone_size: .
j_call: TRBJ2-1
v_call: TRBV10-3
cdr3_aa: CAITANGSYNEQFF
cdr3_nt: TGTGCCATCACGGCCAACGGATCCTACAATGAGCAGTTCTTC

d_call: TRBD1
clone_size: .
j_call: TRBJ1-2
v_call: TRBV4-3
cdr3_aa: CASSQLQTGAYGYTF
cdr3_nt: TGCGCCAGCAGCCAACTACAGACAGGGGCCTATGGCTACACCTTC

d_call: .
clone_size: .
j_call: TRBJ1-5
v_call: TRBV19
cdr3_aa: CASRAKIGAVMGSNQPQHF
cdr3_nt: TGTGCCAGTAGGGCCAAAATTGGGGCGGTGATGGGTAGCAATCAGCCCCAGCATTTT

d_call: .
clone_size: few
j_call: TRBJ1-6
v_call: TRBV5-4
cdr3_aa: CASTQGLGSSPLHF
cdr3_nt: TGTGCCAGCACCCAGGGCCTAGGGAGTTCACCCCTCCACTTT

d_call: .
clone_size: .
j_call: TRBJ2-7
v_call: TRBV5-1
cdr3_aa: CASSLTVGQPYEQYF
cdr3_nt: TGCGCCAGCAGCTTAACAGTCGGTCAGCCCTACGAGCAGTACTTC

d_call: .
clone_size: .
j_call: TRBJ2-5
v_call: TRBV4-3
cdr3_aa: CASSQSQGRETQYF
cdr3_nt: TGCGCCAGCAGCCAATCACAGGGGAGGGAGACCCAGTACTTC

d_call: .
clone_size: .
j_call: TRBJ2-3
v_call: TRBV2
cdr3_aa: CASSDPAGTDTQYF
cdr3_nt: TGTGCCAGCAGTGACCCAGCCGGGACAGATACGCAGTATTTT

d_call: TRBD2
clone_size: .
j_call: TRBJ2-1
v_call: TRBV25-1
cdr3_aa: CASSEYFVAGGGEQFF
cdr3_nt: TGTGCCAGCAGTGAATATTTTGTAGCGGGGGGAGGGGAGCAGTTCTTC

d_call: .
clone_size: .
j_call: TRBJ2-1
v_call: TRBV3-1/TRBV3-2
cdr3_aa: CASSQRSGNEQFF
cdr3_nt: TGTGCCAGCAGCCAAAGGTCAGGCAATGAGCAGTTCTTC